One sample yielded the 15 T cell receptor beta chains listed below, sequenced in a study of T-cell reconstitution after alpha-beta-depleted transplantation in children. Preparation of the TCRbeta library was carried out with unique molecular identifiers. From the PCR reads, TCRdb called clonotypes with MiXCR, one entry per CDR3 protein. The repertoire holds over 300,000 distinct CDR3 sequences, with approximately 10% as singletons. This specimen was PBMCs from the stem cell graft donor, taken from the stem cell graft. Receptors originate from a human donor who donated a stem cell graft to a child with acute lymphoblastic leukemia.

This chain uses TRBV5-1 with TRBJ2-1, with 12 bases lining up with TRBD2. The V gene end was trimmed by 4 bases and the J gene end by 7 bases; junction bases not matched to a gene: 6. This CDR3 comprises 15 residues. Germline V gene sequence: CDR1 SGHRS, CDR2 YFSETQ. For the CDR3, the DNA is TGCGCCAGCAGCATTGGACTAGCGGGGCCAAATGAGCAGTTCTTC. It encodes CASSIGLAGPNEQFF.

Ten or more counts support this clonotype. The chain combines TRBV5-1 with TRBJ1-1; D unclear. The CDR3 consists of 17 residues. Germline V gene sequence: CDR1 SGHRS, CDR2 YFSETQ. V was shortened by 5 bases and J by 1 base, with 21 bases between the two germline ends. The CDR3 DNA sequence: TGCGCCAGCAGTCCCCAAGTCCGGGCCAAGTGGAACACTGAAGCTTTCTTT. Protein product: CASSPQVRAKWNTEAFF.

The chain combines TRBV7-9 with TRBJ2-1; 7 bases fit TRBD2. The CDR3 runs 16 residues. The ends lost 5 bases at V and 3 bases at J; junction bases unmatched: 10. Germline V gene data show CDR1 as SEHNR and CDR2 as FQNEAQ (reference sequence). CDR3 loop: CASSPPGLAGYNEQFF. CDR3 DNA sequence: TGTGCCAGCAGCCCTCCGGGGTTAGCGGGCTACAATGAGCAGTTCTTC.

This clonotype has a handful of counts. The V gene is TRBV2, the J gene TRBJ2-3; 11 nucleotides line up with TRBD2. This CDR3 is 15 amino acids long. Trimming at V came to 5 bases and at J to 3 bases, leaving 4 bases not matched to a gene. Germline CDR1 SNHLY, CDR2 FYNNEI. CDR3 bases: TGTGCCAGCAGTACTAGCGGGAGATTGACAGATACGCAGTATTTT. Residues: CASSTSGRLTDTQYF.

V and J are TRBV12-3 or TRBV12-4 and TRBJ1-5, with 9 bases that match TRBD1. V was clipped by 5 bases and J by 5 bases; unmatched bases: 10. The CDR3 runs to 16 residues. CDR3 DNA: TGTGCCAGCAGTCCCGGGACAGGGTTGAATTATCAGCCCCAGCATTTT. Translating gives CASSPGTGLNYQPQHF.

The V and J genes are TRBV5-1 and TRBJ2-1; possible D gene TRBD1, 5 bases. The length of the CDR3 is 16 residues. Trimming took off 0 bases at V and 8 bases at J, with 18 bases between the two ends. Germline V gives CDR1 SGHRS, CDR2 YFSETQ. In DNA form, the CDR3 reads TGCGCCAGCAGCTTGGCAGGGCCAATACCGAAACATGAGCAGTTCTTC. Its protein product is CASSLAGPIPKHEQFF.

There are a few counts of this clonotype. The V and J genes are TRBV12-3 or TRBV12-4 and TRBJ2-6; D is ambiguous. Deletions cut 3 bases from V and 4 bases from J, with 13 bases between. This CDR3 comprises 16 residues. CDR3 in amino acids: CASSFPTRLGANVLTF. DNA of the CDR3: TGTGCCAGCAGTTTCCCTACCCGGCTGGGGGCCAACGTCCTGACTTTC.

V is TRBV20-1 and J is TRBJ2-2; 10 bases are shared with TRBD2. The germline gives CDR1 DFQATT, CDR2 SNEGSKA (reference sequence). This CDR3 is built from 17 residues. The V segment lost 0 bases and the J segment 5 bases; nucleotides outside the gene matches: 9. CDR3 sequence (DNA): TGCAGTGCTAGAGATAGGGCTAGCGGGAGAGGGACCGGGGAGCTGTTTTTT. Protein sequence: CSARDRASGRGTGELFF.

V usage is TRBV2 and J usage is TRBJ2-1; the D gene could be TRBD1 or TRBD2 (5 bases each). The CDR3 is made up of 20 amino acids. V was clipped by 0 bases and J by 1 base, with 22 bases between them. Looked up from germline, CDR1 is SNHLY and CDR2 is FYNNEI. CDR3 loop: CASSEAGVLGWAVSYNEQFF. The CDR3 coding sequence is TGTGCCAGCAGTGAAGCGGGGGTCCTTGGGTGGGCAGTTTCCTACAATGAGCAGTTCTTC.

In its sample, this clonotype was seen a few times. This chain links TRBV20-1 with TRBJ2-1; 11 positions agree with TRBD1. The CDR3 extends over 14 amino acids. The ends lost 5 bases at V and 9 bases at J; junction bases unmatched: 9. Germline values: CDR1 DFQATT, CDR2 SNEGSKA (reference sequence). CDR3 protein: CSAEDRGLGSEQFF. The CDR3 DNA reads TGCAGTGCTGAGGACAGGGGGCTTGGGAGTGAGCAGTTCTTC.

This clonotype was detected a few times. The chain is built from TRBV20-1 and TRBJ2-7; perhaps TRBD2 as D (7 bases). Germline CDR1 DFQATT, CDR2 SNEGSKA (reference sequence). CDR3 length: 15 residues. V was pared by 0 bases and J by 4 bases, with 16 bases between. The CDR3, as DNA: TGCAGTGCTAGAGATCCGAGGGGGGGAATATACGAGCAGTACTTC. This encodes CSARDPRGGIYEQYF.

The CDR3 nucleotides read TGCGCCAGCAGCCCCTGGCCGCGGGAGGACGAGCAGTACTTC. It yields the protein CASSPWPREDEQYF. The chain employs TRBV5-1 and TRBJ2-7; 8 nucleotides match TRBD2. The CDR3 is made up of 14 amino acids. Losses at the gene ends were 4 bases for V and 5 bases for J; bases not matched to a gene: 8. The V gene's germline CDR1 is SGHRS and CDR2 YFSETQ.

This clonotype was seen ten or more times. The CDR3 DNA is TGTGCCAGCAGCCAACAGGGGGCGAACACTGAAGCTTTCTTT. Its protein is CASSQQGANTEAFF. The chain combines TRBV12-3 or TRBV12-4 with TRBJ1-1, with 9 positions matching TRBD1. This CDR3 has 14 residues. V lost 6 bases, J lost 1 base, and 3 bases stayed unmatched.

V is TRBV7-2 and J is TRBJ2-7; 8 bases match TRBD2. V dropped 4 bases and J dropped 5; count of bases not matched to a gene: 10. Germline values: CDR1 SGHTA, CDR2 FQGNSA. CDR3 length equals 15 residues. The CDR3 here is CASSYPGAGGHEQYF. DNA of the CDR3: TGTGCCAGCAGCTACCCCGGGGCGGGAGGACACGAGCAGTACTTC.

This clonotype has at least ten counts. The chain couples TRBV5-5 to TRBJ1-4, with a tentative D call TRBD1 (6 bases). V was cut by 3 bases and J by 6 bases, with 12 bases left in between. The CDR3 has 14 residues. Germline V gene lookup returns CDR1 SGHKS and CDR2 YYEKEE (reference sequence). CDR3 sequence reads: CASSYTGIDEKLFF. CDR3 nucleotide sequence: TGTGCCAGCAGCTACACAGGGATCGATGAAAAACTGTTTTTT.